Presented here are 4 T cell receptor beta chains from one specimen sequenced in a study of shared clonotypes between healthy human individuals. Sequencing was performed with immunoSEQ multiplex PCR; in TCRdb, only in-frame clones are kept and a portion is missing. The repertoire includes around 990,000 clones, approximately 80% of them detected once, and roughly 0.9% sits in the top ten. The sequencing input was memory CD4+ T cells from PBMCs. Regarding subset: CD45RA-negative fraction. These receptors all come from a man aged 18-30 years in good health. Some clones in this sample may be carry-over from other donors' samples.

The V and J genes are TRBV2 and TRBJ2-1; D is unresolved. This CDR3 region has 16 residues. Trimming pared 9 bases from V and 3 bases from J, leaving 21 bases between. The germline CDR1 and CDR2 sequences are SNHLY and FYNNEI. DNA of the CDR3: TGTGCCAGGAGTACCAGACCACTCGCTAGCTACAATGAGCAGTTCTTC. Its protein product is CARSTRPLASYNEQFF.

CDR3 loop: CASSKTAANEKLFF. DNA of the CDR3: TGTGCCAGTTCGAAGACAGCAGCTAATGAAAAACTGTTTTTT. This sequence joins TRBV2 and TRBJ1-4, with D tentatively TRBD1 (5 bases). Germline CDR1 SNHLY, CDR2 FYNNEI. The CDR3 sequence is 14 residues long. V lost 9 bases to trimming and J lost 3 bases, with 14 bases between them.

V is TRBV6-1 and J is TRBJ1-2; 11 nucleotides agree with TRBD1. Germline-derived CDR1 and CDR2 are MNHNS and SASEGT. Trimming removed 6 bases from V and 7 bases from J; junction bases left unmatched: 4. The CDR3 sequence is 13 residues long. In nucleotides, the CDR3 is TGTGCCAGCAGGGGACAGGGGGAGAGTGGCTACACCTTC. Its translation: CASRGQGESGYTF.

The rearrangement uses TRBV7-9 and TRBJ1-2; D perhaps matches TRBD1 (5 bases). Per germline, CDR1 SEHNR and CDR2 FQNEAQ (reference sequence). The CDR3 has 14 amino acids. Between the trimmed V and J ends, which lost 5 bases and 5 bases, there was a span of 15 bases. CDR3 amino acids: CASSPTTVEYGYTF. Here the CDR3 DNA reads TGTGCCAGCAGCCCCACGACAGTCGAGTATGGCTACACCTTC.